Each of the 9 T cell receptor beta chains below was sequenced from the same sample in a study of blood T cell repertoires in COVID-19. The method was immunoSEQ multiplex PCR; TCRdb's version includes in-frame clones alone and lacks a portion of them. The sample lists roughly 150,000 clones, approximately 90% seen once, with over 4% in the top ten. The sample comprised PBMCs or T cells enriched from blood (not recorded which). These receptors all come from a woman aged 40 to 50 who had been exposed to COVID-19.

The chain employs TRBV27 and TRBJ1-3; possible D gene TRBD1, 6 bases. The CDR3 is made up of 15 amino acids. Trimming shortened V by 2 bases and J by 0 bases, and 8 bases separated the two germline ends. Germline V gives CDR1 MNHEY, CDR2 SMNVEV (reference sequence). The CDR3 DNA reads TGTGCCAGCAGTTTAGACAGGCGCTCTGGAAACACCATATATTTT. Translated, it gives CASSLDRRSGNTIYF.

The chain couples TRBV5-4 to TRBJ1-1, with unresolved D. V lost 2 bases and J lost 3, with 14 bases in between. CDR3 length: 15 residues. CDR1 is SGHNT, CDR2 YYREEE, per germline (reference sequence). The CDR3 region is CASSFPRGTHTEAFF. Written as DNA, the CDR3 is TGTGCCAGCAGCTTTCCTCGGGGTACCCACACTGAAGCTTTCTTT.

The chain employs TRBV3-1 (or the pseudogene TRBV3-2) and TRBJ2-5; 8 nucleotides line up with TRBD2. The CDR3 consists of 17 residues. Germline CDR1 and CDR2: LGHDT and YNNKEL (reference sequence). Germline trimming cut 0 bases from V and 2 bases from J; bases unmatched to any gene: 8. The CDR3, as DNA: TGTGCCAGCAGCCAAGATGCCGCTAGCGGGTTACAAGAGACCCAGTACTTC. Encoded protein: CASSQDAASGLQETQYF.

The table lists this clone with a count of one. CDR3 DNA: TGTGCCAGCAGTTACTCGACCGGGGGAAGCAATCAGCCCCAGCATTTT. It specifies CASSYSTGGSNQPQHF. V is TRBV6-6 and J is TRBJ1-5; tentatively, D is TRBD1 (5 bases). CDR1 is MNHNY and CDR2 is SVGAGI in the germline V gene (reference sequence). V was shortened by 0 bases and J by 1 base, with 10 bases between the two germline ends. The CDR3 has 16 residues.

The rearrangement links TRBV13 to TRBJ2-3, with 12 nucleotides matching TRBD2. Germline CDR1 reads PRHDT; CDR2 reads FYEKMQ (reference sequence). The CDR3 sequence is 17 residues long. The V segment lost 6 bases and the J segment 5 bases; nucleotides outside the gene matches: 12. The CDR3 loop is CASSRPSRLAGVDTQYF. The CDR3, as DNA: TGTGCCAGCAGTCGGCCCAGCCGACTAGCGGGAGTAGATACGCAGTATTTT.

The chain joins TRBV11-3 to TRBJ1-1; D unclear. The CDR3 length is 15 residues. V gave up 2 bases and J gave up 4 bases, with 14 bases separating them. In germline, CDR1 is SGHNT, CDR2 YENEEA. The CDR3 loop reads CASSLQVPSTTEAFF. The CDR3 bases are TGTGCCAGCAGCTTACAGGTCCCCTCGACCACTGAAGCTTTCTTT.

The chain carries TRBV4-1 and TRBJ1-5; D is uncertain. There are 16 residues in the CDR3. V was trimmed by 0 bases and J by 0 bases, leaving 9 bases between them. The V gene's germline CDR1 is MGHRA and CDR2 YSYEKL. The CDR3 sequence: CASSQDPAFSNQPQHF. CDR3 coding DNA: TGCGCCAGCAGCCAAGATCCCGCGTTTAGCAATCAGCCCCAGCATTTT.

The V and J genes are TRBV2 and TRBJ1-5; no definite D call. Germline values: CDR1 SNHLY, CDR2 FYNNEI. The germline V and J ends were trimmed by 6 bases and 2 bases, with 14 bases remaining between them. This CDR3 comprises 15 residues. CDR3 DNA: TGTGCCAGCAGGATGGGCGGGGTGGGCAATCAGCCCCAGCATTTT. Amino acids: CASRMGGVGNQPQHF.

Of note for this clone: The sample holds other DNA sequences that translate to the same CDR3. The chain employs TRBV9 and TRBJ2-3, with 9 nucleotides matching TRBD1. Germline CDR1 SGDLS, CDR2 YYNGEE. Trimming cost V 0 bases and J 4 bases; bases outside gene matches: 3. The CDR3 is 15 amino acids. The CDR3 spells CASSVGDRAADTQYF. The DNA of the CDR3 is TGTGCCAGCAGCGTAGGGGACAGGGCAGCAGATACGCAGTATTTT.